This T cell receptor beta chain was identified in a study of cytomegalovirus exposure and HLA in healthy donors. Trimming left V 9 bases short and J 0 bases short, with 13 bases between. The germline V gene encodes CDR1 SGDLS and CDR2 YYNGEE. The CDR3 is made up of 14 amino acids. Vbeta (60) and Jbeta (13) primers were used in the PCR. This table comes from immunoSEQ multiplex PCR, and its TCRdb copy is limited to in-frame clones, with some not included. This repertoire includes some 48,000 clones. The sample consisted of PBMCs. This TCR derives from a man aged 40-49 years in good health and CMV-seropositive. The V and J genes are TRBV9 and TRBJ2-1; D is perhaps TRBD2 (5 bases). The CDR3 DNA follows: TGTGCCACTTCTCCGGGGAACTCCTACAATGAGCAGTTCTTC. This codes for CATSPGNSYNEQFF.